This is a list of T cell receptor beta chains from one sample in a study of identical twins. TCRdb processed the 5' RACE reads anew with MiXCR; each CDR3 protein has one entry. The sample includes 450,000 or so distinct CDR3 sequences, under 20% seen only once; the top ten take about 12%. The sample consisted of naive T cells sorted from blood. The source is a man in his forties or fifties in good health. Each CDR3 is given with its conserved first and last residue. A D gene is named only where the DNA matches it firmly. Expanded clones are given a class, and other clones once, few, many or no size at all.

TRBV11-2	-	13	TRBJ1-2	few	TGTGCCACCGAGATTGGACAGTCCTTTGGCTACACCTTC	CATEIGQSFGYTF
TRBV6-5	TRBD2	12	TRBJ2-2	-	TGTGCCAGCACCGGGGGGGGCAGGGAGCTGTTTTTT	CASTGGGRELFF
TRBV5-1	TRBD2	16	TRBJ2-3	-	TGCGCCAGCAGTCGCCTAACTAGCGGGGAAACAGATACGCAGTATTTT	CASSRLTSGETDTQYF
TRBV20-1	-	12	TRBJ2-1	few	TGCAGTGCTAGAGCGAACAGCAATGAGCAGTTCTTC	CSARANSNEQFF
TRBV4-3	-	19	TRBJ2-3	once	TGCGCCAGCAGCCAAGCATTAGCGGTCGGGGCAGGGGGCACAGATACGCAGTATTTT	CASSQALAVGAGGTDTQYF
TRBV28	TRBD2	17	TRBJ2-5	many	TGTGCCAGCAGGCCAACCTGGGCGGGAGTTGGACAAGAGACCCAGTACTTC	CASRPTWAGVGQETQYF
TRBV5-6	-	10	TRBJ2-7	-	TGTGCCAGCAGCCCCCTTGAGCAGTACTTC	CASSPLEQYF
TRBV2	-	13	TRBJ2-7	-	TGTGCCAGCAGTGAACAGGCCTCCTACGAGCAGTACTTC	CASSEQASYEQYF
TRBV5-6	TRBD2	14	TRBJ2-5	few	TGTGCCAGCAGCCCTTCGCGACTAGCAGAGACCCAGTACTTC	CASSPSRLAETQYF
TRBV15	TRBD2	15	TRBJ2-3	few	TGTGCCACCAGCGAAAGGGGACTATTCACAGATACGCAGTATTTT	CATSERGLFTDTQYF
TRBV7-2	-	16	TRBJ2-6	many	TGTGCCAGCAGCTTATCCCCCTTAAGTCGGGCCAACGTCCTGACTTTC	CASSLSPLSRANVLTF
TRBV10-3	-	15	TRBJ1-1	-	TGTGCCATCAGTGAGGGGCGGACAGTGAACACTGAAGCTTTCTTT	CAISEGRTVNTEAFF
TRBV12-3/TRBV12-4	TRBD1	14	TRBJ2-2	few	TGTGCCACCAGGGGGCGCAGGTACACCGGGGAGCTGTTTTTT	CATRGRRYTGELFF
TRBV5-1	-	16	TRBJ2-3	-	TGCGCCAGCAGCTTGGGGCCTTTGCCGGGGGAAGATACGCAGTATTTT	CASSLGPLPGEDTQYF
TRBV11-2	-	16	TRBJ1-1	many	TGTGCCAGCAGCCTGAATCCGGGGCTATCCAGGGCTGAAGCTTTCTTT	CASSLNPGLSRAEAFF
TRBV5-1	-	15	TRBJ2-5	-	TGCGCCAGCAGCTCACAAAATGGGTACCAAGAGACCCAGTACTTC	CASSSQNGYQETQYF
TRBV27	TRBD1	15	TRBJ2-7	few	TGTGCCAGCAGTCCTATGGGACAGGGGATCAACGAGCAGTACTTC	CASSPMGQGINEQYF
TRBV2	-	16	TRBJ2-3	-	TGTGCCAGCAGTGATTGGGTATCTTTCGGCACAGATACGCAGTATTTT	CASSDWVSFGTDTQYF
TRBV11-2	-	13	TRBJ1-1	few	TGTGCCAGCAGCTTAGTCCCCGGGACTGAAGCTTTCTTT	CASSLVPGTEAFF
TRBV7-2	-	15	TRBJ2-4	-	TGTGCCAGCAGCTTCCCCCCCTTAGCCAAAAACATTCAGTACTTC	CASSFPPLAKNIQYF
TRBV20-1	-	17	TRBJ2-7	-	TGCAGTGCTTCAGGCGTTTCCCTACAAGGTACTACCGCCGAGCAGTACTTC	CSASGVSLQGTTAEQYF
TRBV4-3	-	18	TRBJ2-5	many	TGCGCCAGCAGCCAAGAAGGGATCGGGGGATTCTACCAAGAGACCCAGTACTTC	CASSQEGIGGFYQETQYF
TRBV7-2	-	15	TRBJ2-7	-	TGTGCCAGCAGCCGGGCAGGGACGAAGTCCTACGAGCAGTACTTC	CASSRAGTKSYEQYF
TRBV7-2	TRBD1	16	TRBJ1-5	-	TGTGCCAGCAGCTTAGTGTTTGAGGCAGGGGGCCAGCCCCAGCATTTT	CASSLVFEAGGQPQHF
TRBV28	TRBD1	15	TRBJ2-7	many	TGTGCCAGCAGTTTATCTTCGGGACAGGGCTACGAGCAGTACTTC	CASSLSSGQGYEQYF
TRBV20-1	TRBD2	14	TRBJ2-1	-	TGCAGTGCACTAGCGGCGGGAGGAGGTAATGAGCAGTTCTTC	CSALAAGGGNEQFF
TRBV7-9	-	13	TRBJ2-1	many	TGTGCCAGCAGCTTAGCGCTTGGGAATGAGCAGTTCTTC	CASSLALGNEQFF
TRBV20-1	-	13	TRBJ2-1	-	TGCAGTGCTAGTCGATCGGGAGAGGAGGAGCAGTTCTTC	CSASRSGEEEQFF
TRBV6-5	-	17	TRBJ2-1	-	TGTGCCAGCAGTTACTTGGGACCGACGAGCTCCTACAATGAGCAGTTCTTC	CASSYLGPTSSYNEQFF
TRBV10-3	-	16	TRBJ2-4	few	TGTGCCATCAGTGAGTCGGGACGCAGGAGCAAAAACATTCAGTACTTC	CAISESGRRSKNIQYF
TRBV4-2	TRBD2	15	TRBJ2-7	-	TGTGCCAGCAGCCCACTCGGGACTAGCGGTTACGAGCAGTACTTC	CASSPLGTSGYEQYF
TRBV12-3/TRBV12-4	-	14	TRBJ2-5	many	TGTGCCAGTTCGGCTGCACCACGCCAAGAGACCCAGTACTTC	CASSAAPRQETQYF
TRBV5-1	-	14	TRBJ2-7	-	TGCGCCAGCAGCTTGGCCAACAGGGTAAACGAGCAGTACTTC	CASSLANRVNEQYF
TRBV4-1	-	15	TRBJ1-1	few	TGCGCCAGCAGCCAAGTTGGTCAGGCGGGGACTGAAGCTTTCTTT	CASSQVGQAGTEAFF
TRBV28	-	16	TRBJ2-7	-	TGTGCCAGCAGTTCGCCGACTGGCTGGGAGAACTACGAGCAGTACTTC	CASSSPTGWENYEQYF
TRBV10-1	TRBD1	14	TRBJ2-3	-	TGCGCCAGCAGCCTCGGACAGGGTTCAGATACGCAGTATTTT	CASSLGQGSDTQYF
TRBV28	TRBD2	14	TRBJ2-7	-	TGTGCCAGCAGGGGACTAGGGACCTCCTACGAGCAGTACTTC	CASRGLGTSYEQYF
TRBV12-3/TRBV12-4	-	14	TRBJ1-1	-	TGTGCCAGCAGTTTGCTTCGGGGGAACACTGAAGCTTTCTTT	CASSLLRGNTEAFF
TRBV4-3	-	16	TRBJ2-7	-	TGCGCCAGCAGCCAAGATGAGGCAGGGTCTTCCTACGAGCAGTACTTC	CASSQDEAGSSYEQYF
TRBV6-1	TRBD1	14	TRBJ1-4	-	TGTGCCAGCAGGCGGACAGGGGTGGGTGAAAAACTGTTTTTT	CASRRTGVGEKLFF
TRBV20-1	-	11	TRBJ1-2	many	TGCAGAGCCCTCGAGGACTATGGCTACACCTTC	CRALEDYGYTF
TRBV7-9	TRBD2	16	TRBJ2-7	few	TGTGCCAGCAGCCAATCCGCGGGACTAGTGAACTACGAGCAGTACTTC	CASSQSAGLVNYEQYF
TRBV24-1	-	15	TRBJ2-5	few	TGTGCCACCAGTACAACCTCCACCATCCAAGAGACCCAGTACTTC	CATSTTSTIQETQYF
TRBV4-3	-	16	TRBJ1-3	-	TGCGCCAGCAGCCAAGACCCGGACTCCTCTGGAAACACCATATATTTT	CASSQDPDSSGNTIYF
TRBV5-6	-	15	TRBJ2-5	few	TGTGCCAGCAGCTTGGGACAGGTGATTTCGGAGACCCAGTACTTC	CASSLGQVISETQYF
TRBV7-9	-	16	TRBJ1-3	few	TGTGCCAGCAGCTTAGTATCGACCCCCTCTGGAAACACCATATATTTT	CASSLVSTPSGNTIYF
TRBV20-1	-	14	TRBJ2-7	-	TGCAGTGCCACGGACCGAACTAGCTCCTACGAGCAGTACTTC	CSATDRTSSYEQYF
TRBV11-2	TRBD1	15	TRBJ2-5	-	TGTGCCAGCAGCTCCTACAGGGGGCAACAAGAGACCCAGTACTTC	CASSSYRGQQETQYF
TRBV27	TRBD2	15	TRBJ2-1	-	TGTGCCAGCAGTTTAACGGCGGGAGTAGGTGATGAGCAGTTCTTC	CASSLTAGVGDEQFF
TRBV27	-	16	TRBJ2-7	many	TGTGCCAGCGGCAACCCAGGAAGGAGCCCCTCCTACGAGCAGTACTTC	CASGNPGRSPSYEQYF
TRBV12-3/TRBV12-4	-	14	TRBJ1-1	-	TGTGCCAGCAGTTTTCCGGGCAGCTACACTGAAGCTTTCTTT	CASSFPGSYTEAFF
TRBV27	-	12	TRBJ1-4	-	TGTGCCAGCAGGCAGCAGAATGAAAAACTGTTTTTT	CASRQQNEKLFF
TRBV5-1	-	12	TRBJ2-1	many	TGCGCCAGCAGCTTGGATAGTTTTGAGCAGTTCTTC	CASSLDSFEQFF
TRBV2	TRBD1	14	TRBJ2-3	many	TGTGCCAGCAGTGTGAGGGGGCGCACAGATACGCAGTATTTT	CASSVRGRTDTQYF
TRBV6-5	-	13	TRBJ2-1	-	TGTGCCAGCAGTTACGAGACGCACAATGAGCAGTTCTTC	CASSYETHNEQFF